Below, 27 T cell receptor beta chains from the same sample are listed, as sequenced in a study of neoadjuvant nivolumab and ipilimumab in lung cancer. Only in-frame clones appear in the TCRdb table, and some are missing; sequencing was by immunoSEQ multiplex PCR. In the table there are tens of thousands of clones, around 80% of which are singletons. Source: tumor tissue, taken after neoadjuvant nivolumab, alone or with ipilimumab, at or shortly before surgery. The receptors come from an adult with non-small cell lung cancer.

The chain carries TRBV6-1 and TRBJ1-1; no definite D call. Trimming left V 7 bases short and J 4 bases short, with 13 bases between. The CDR3 totals 13 residues. Germline V gives CDR1 MNHNS, CDR2 SASEGT. The CDR3 sequence is CASIERDGTEAFF. The CDR3 DNA follows: TGTGCCAGCATCGAAAGAGACGGCACTGAAGCTTTCTTT.

The sample holds a few counts of this clone. The chain has TRBV12-5 and TRBJ2-6; 8 bases fit TRBD1. Germline CDR1 LGHNT, CDR2 FRNRAP. V shed 1 base, J shed 16 bases, and the junction held 6 bases outside the gene matches. The length of the CDR3 is 13 residues. Here the CDR3 DNA reads TGTGCTAGTGGTTTGGCTGACAGGGGTAGGCTGACTTTC. Its translation: CASGLADRGRLTF.

This clone was counted a few times. The CDR3 DNA sequence: TGTGCCAGCAGCAGAGGGACAGGGGGTACTGAAGCTTTCTTT. This translates into CASSRGTGGTEAFF. The chain couples TRBV7-2 to TRBJ1-1; 11 bases are shared with TRBD1. CDR1 is SGHTA, CDR2 FQGNSA, per germline. CDR3 length: 14 residues. The V gene end was trimmed by 5 bases and the J gene end by 5 bases; junction bases not matched to a gene: 4.

The CDR3 DNA sequence: TGTGCCAGCAGTGAATTCCAGACAGGGGGCAGGGAGACCCAGTACTTC. It is translated as CASSEFQTGGRETQYF. The gene calls are TRBV25-1 and TRBJ2-5; 10 bases line up with TRBD1. Germline CDR1 reads MGHDK; CDR2 reads SYGVNS. The CDR3 sequence is 16 residues long. V shed 1 base, J shed 5 bases, and the junction held 7 bases outside the gene matches.

This clone turned up a few times. The genes are TRBV5-4 and TRBJ1-2; a possible D gene is TRBD1 (6 bases). V gave up 1 base and J gave up 3 bases, with 10 bases separating them. The CDR3 has 14 amino acids. CDR1 and CDR2 (germline): SGHNT, YYREEE (reference sequence). In nucleotides, the CDR3 is TGTGCCAGCAGCTTGAGCCGGACAGACTATGGCTACACCTTC. Protein: CASSLSRTDYGYTF.

The V call is TRBV29-1, the J call TRBJ1-5; D is possibly TRBD1 (5 bases). V was pared by 4 bases and J by 6 bases, with 16 bases between. This CDR3 has 14 amino acids. Germline values: CDR1 SQVTM, CDR2 ANQGSEA. CDR3 residues: CSVVGGDGGQPQHF. CDR3 DNA sequence: TGCAGCGTTGTTGGCGGGGACGGGGGTCAGCCCCAGCATTTT.

The chain couples TRBV6-6 to TRBJ1-3; D gene unclear. V was trimmed by 7 bases and J by 1 base, leaving 14 bases between them. This CDR3 contains 15 residues. CDR1 is MNHNY and CDR2 is SVGAGI in the germline V gene (reference sequence). The CDR3 is CASTSGVVSGNTIYF. CDR3 DNA: TGTGCCAGCACATCAGGAGTGGTATCTGGAAACACCATATATTTT.

This clone appeared a single time. This chain links TRBV14 with TRBJ1-2, with D possibly being TRBD1 (5 bases). The CDR3 runs to 13 residues. Germline V gene data show CDR1 as SGHDN and CDR2 as FVKESK. Trimming stripped 3 bases from V and 2 bases from J, with 7 bases between. The CDR3 sequence is CASSHGGNYGYTF. CDR3 in DNA: TGTGCCAGCAGCCATGGGGGAAACTATGGCTACACCTTC.

The V call is TRBV9, the J call TRBJ1-3; possibly TRBD1 for D (6 bases). Trimming removed 1 base at V and 0 bases at J, with 14 bases between. Per germline, CDR1 SGDLS and CDR2 YYNGEE. The CDR3 is made up of 17 amino acids. Written as DNA, the CDR3 is TGTGCCAGCAGCGTAAGTCCAGGGGCGAGCTCTGGAAACACCATATATTTT. Translating gives CASSVSPGASSGNTIYF.

V gene TRBV6-4 combines with J gene TRBJ2-1; D call uncertain. CDR3 size: 13 residues. V was trimmed by 3 bases and J by 8 bases, leaving 11 bases between them. Germline lookup yields CDR1 MRHNA and CDR2 SNTAGT. The CDR3 coding sequence is TGTGCCAGCAGTGATTCAGATGTCGATGAGCAGTTCTTC. Its translation is CASSDSDVDEQFF.

This clone occurred once. The chain combines TRBV19 with TRBJ1-4; possibly TRBD1 for D (5 bases). This CDR3 has 15 amino acids. Germline assignment: CDR1 LNHDA and CDR2 SQIVND (reference sequence). Between the trimmed V and J ends, which lost 1 base and 6 bases, there was a span of 12 bases. Written as DNA, the CDR3 is TGTGCCAGTAGTATAGCAAGGGGCGTTCATGAAAAACTGTTTTTT. This translates into CASSIARGVHEKLFF.

Only one count was recorded for this clone. The rearrangement links TRBV6-6 to TRBJ1-1, with a weak D call TRBD1 (6 bases). The length of the CDR3 is 13 residues. V lost 0 bases and J 11 bases, leaving 13 bases between the germline ends. Germline V gene lookup returns CDR1 MNHNY and CDR2 SVGAGI (reference sequence). This chain's CDR3 is CASSYSQYREAFF. The DNA for the CDR3 is TGTGCCAGCAGTTACTCGCAGTACAGGGAGGCTTTCTTT.

The chain recombines TRBV9 with TRBJ2-5; TRBD2 matches 11 bases. With V trimmed by 3 bases and J by 5 bases, 12 bases remained unmatched. The germline V gene encodes CDR1 SGDLS and CDR2 YYNGEE. This CDR3 region has 17 residues. The CDR3 DNA sequence: TGTGCCAGCAGCGAGGGAGTTAGCGGGGGGGCCTCGGAGACCCAGTACTTC. Protein sequence: CASSEGVSGGASETQYF.

V gene TRBV4-1 combines with J gene TRBJ1-2; 11 nucleotides line up with TRBD1. Germline V gene data show CDR1 as MGHRA and CDR2 as YSYEKL. V gave up 2 bases and J gave up 3 bases; unmatched junction bases: 8. CDR3 size: 17 residues. CDR3 in amino acids: CASSQLGQGAPYYGYTF. CDR3 nucleotide sequence: TGCGCCAGCAGCCAACTTGGACAGGGGGCTCCCTACTATGGCTACACCTTC.

CDR3 sequence (DNA): TGTGCTAGTGGCCGCGACAGGGATCAGCCCCAGCATTTT. Its translation is CASGRDRDQPQHF. This chain connects TRBV12-5 to TRBJ1-5; 7 nucleotides line up with TRBD1. Trimming removed 6 bases from V and 5 bases from J; junction bases left unmatched: 4. Per the germline V gene, CDR1 is LGHNT and CDR2 is FRNRAP. The CDR3 totals 13 residues.

J is TRBJ1-1 and V is TRBV5-1; 7 nucleotides align to TRBD1. Per germline, CDR1 SGHRS and CDR2 YFSETQ. Trimming cost V 6 bases and J 1 base; bases outside gene matches: 9. This CDR3 has 15 amino acids. This CDR3 reads CASTLQGTQNTEAFF. CDR3 nucleotide sequence: TGCGCCAGCACTTTACAGGGGACCCAGAACACTGAAGCTTTCTTT.

CDR3 nucleotides: TGTGCCAGCTCACCTGGGACAGCGAGCTCCTATAATTCACCCCTCCACTTT. Translation: CASSPGTASSYNSPLHF. The V gene is TRBV18, the J gene TRBJ1-6; 7 bases fit TRBD1. CDR3 length equals 17 residues. V shed 3 bases and J 0 bases; nucleotides not matched to a gene: 5. CDR1 is KGHSH and CDR2 is LQKENI in the germline V gene.

The genes are TRBV5-4 and TRBJ2-5, with D perhaps TRBD2 (5 bases). CDR1 and CDR2 from the germline V gene are SGHNT and YYREEE (reference sequence). The CDR3 loop spans 14 amino acids. V was cut by 4 bases and J by 1 base, with 11 bases left in between. As DNA, the CDR3 is TGTGCCAGCAGCGGCGGACTGGGCCAAGAGACCCAGTACTTC. Its translation is CASSGGLGQETQYF.

The CDR3 is CASREGGSGINEQFF. The CDR3 DNA reads TGTGCCAGCAGGGAGGGGGGTAGCGGGATCAATGAGCAGTTCTTC. The J gene is TRBJ2-1, the V gene TRBV28; 8 bases agree with TRBD2. This CDR3 has 15 amino acids. Germline values: CDR1 MDHEN, CDR2 SYDVKM. J gave up 6 bases and V 6 bases, and 10 bases lay outside the gene matches.

The chain combines TRBV27 with TRBJ2-7; TRBD1 matches 7 bases. The CDR3 consists of 15 residues. Germline loops: CDR1 MNHEY, CDR2 SMNVEV (reference sequence). Trimming took 6 bases from V and 2 from J; bases not matched to a gene: 10. The CDR3 sequence: CASSMTGTLPYEQYF. The CDR3 DNA reads TGTGCCAGCAGCATGACAGGGACCCTGCCCTACGAGCAGTACTTC.

This chain links TRBV29-1 with TRBJ1-2; no reliable D call. Per germline, CDR1 SQVTM and CDR2 ANQGSEA. Trimming cost V 0 bases and J 4 bases, with 6 bases left between them. The CDR3 runs 12 residues. The DNA for the CDR3 is TGCAGCGTTGAAGACTCGAGCTATGGCTACACCTTC. Amino acid sequence: CSVEDSSYGYTF.

The genes are TRBV6-1 and TRBJ1-5; D gene ambiguous. Germline lookup yields CDR1 MNHNS and CDR2 SASEGT. V lost 2 bases and J 5 bases, leaving 13 bases between the germline ends. This CDR3 contains 15 residues. The CDR3 loop reads CASSEFWALDQPQHF. CDR3 nucleotide sequence: TGTGCCAGCAGTGAATTTTGGGCCCTCGATCAGCCCCAGCATTTT.

V and J are TRBV5-1 and TRBJ2-7; 7 bases match TRBD2. Germline CDR1 reads SGHRS; CDR2 reads YFSETQ. Trimming cost V 5 bases and J 3 bases; bases outside gene matches: 8. This CDR3 is built from 14 residues. The CDR3 region is CASRSGTTFYEQYF. The CDR3 DNA sequence: TGCGCCAGCAGGTCCGGGACTACCTTCTACGAGCAGTACTTC. Looking up the rest from reference TRBV5-1 and TRBJ2-7 gives the full variable domain: KAGVTQTPRYLIKTRGQQVTLSCSPISGHRSVSWYQQTPGQGLQFLFEYFSETQRNKGNFPGRFSGRQFSNSRSEMNVSTLELGDSALYLCASRSGTTFYEQYFGPGTRLTVT.

V and J are TRBV2 and TRBJ1-5; no reliable D call. Germline assignment: CDR1 SNHLY and CDR2 FYNNEI. V lost 6 bases and J 7 bases, leaving 13 bases between the germline ends. CDR3 length: 13 residues. The CDR3 DNA reads TGTGCCAGCAGCCCTTCGGCGGGGCAGCCCCAGCATTTT. This encodes CASSPSAGQPQHF.

This clone has a single count. The rearrangement uses TRBV9 and TRBJ2-3; TRBD1 or TRBD2 may be the D gene (5 bases each). V shed 4 bases and J shed 3 bases, with 21 bases lying between them. The CDR3 consists of 17 residues. Germline-derived CDR1 and CDR2 are SGDLS and YYNGEE. DNA of the CDR3: TGTGCCAGCAGCCCCGGGGATGGGCGAGGGGTGACAGATACGCAGTATTTT. Protein: CASSPGDGRGVTDTQYF.

The genes are TRBV28 and TRBJ2-2, with 7 bases fitting TRBD2. Germline CDR1 reads MDHEN; CDR2 reads SYDVKM. This CDR3 is 16 amino acids long. Trimming removed 2 bases from V and 0 bases from J; junction bases left unmatched: 3. CDR3 protein: CASSLMSGTNTGELFF. CDR3 bases: TGTGCCAGCAGTTTAATGAGCGGGACGAACACCGGGGAGCTGTTTTTT. Supplemented by reference TRBV28 and TRBJ2-2, the full variable domain reads DVKVTQSSRYLVKRTGEKVFLECVQDMDHENMFWYRQDPGLGLRLIYFSYDVKMKEKGDIPEGYSVSREKKERFSLILESASTNQTSMYLCASSLMSGTNTGELFFGEGSRLTVL.

This clone showed up just a few times. V gene TRBV30 combines with J gene TRBJ2-1, with a weak D call TRBD2 (6 bases). The V end was cut by 0 bases, the J end by 7 bases, with 10 bases between. From germline, CDR1 is GTSNPN and CDR2 SVGIG (reference sequence). This CDR3 spans 13 amino acids. The DNA of the CDR3 is TGTGCCTGGAGTGTAGGGACTCGTAATGAGCAGTTCTTC. Translating it yields CAWSVGTRNEQFF.